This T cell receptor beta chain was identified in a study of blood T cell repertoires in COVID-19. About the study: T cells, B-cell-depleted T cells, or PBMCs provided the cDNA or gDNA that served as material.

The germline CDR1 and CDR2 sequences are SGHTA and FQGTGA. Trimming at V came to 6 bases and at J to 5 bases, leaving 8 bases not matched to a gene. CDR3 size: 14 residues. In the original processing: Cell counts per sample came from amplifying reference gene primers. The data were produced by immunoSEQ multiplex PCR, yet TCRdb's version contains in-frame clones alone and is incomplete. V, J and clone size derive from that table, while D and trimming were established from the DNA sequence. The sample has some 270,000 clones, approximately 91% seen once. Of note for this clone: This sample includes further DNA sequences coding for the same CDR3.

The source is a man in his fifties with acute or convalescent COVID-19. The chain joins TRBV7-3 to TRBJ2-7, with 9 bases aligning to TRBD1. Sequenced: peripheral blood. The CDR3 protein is CASSPGTGSHEQYF. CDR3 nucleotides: TGTGCCAGCAGTCCCGGGACAGGGTCCCACGAGCAGTACTTC.